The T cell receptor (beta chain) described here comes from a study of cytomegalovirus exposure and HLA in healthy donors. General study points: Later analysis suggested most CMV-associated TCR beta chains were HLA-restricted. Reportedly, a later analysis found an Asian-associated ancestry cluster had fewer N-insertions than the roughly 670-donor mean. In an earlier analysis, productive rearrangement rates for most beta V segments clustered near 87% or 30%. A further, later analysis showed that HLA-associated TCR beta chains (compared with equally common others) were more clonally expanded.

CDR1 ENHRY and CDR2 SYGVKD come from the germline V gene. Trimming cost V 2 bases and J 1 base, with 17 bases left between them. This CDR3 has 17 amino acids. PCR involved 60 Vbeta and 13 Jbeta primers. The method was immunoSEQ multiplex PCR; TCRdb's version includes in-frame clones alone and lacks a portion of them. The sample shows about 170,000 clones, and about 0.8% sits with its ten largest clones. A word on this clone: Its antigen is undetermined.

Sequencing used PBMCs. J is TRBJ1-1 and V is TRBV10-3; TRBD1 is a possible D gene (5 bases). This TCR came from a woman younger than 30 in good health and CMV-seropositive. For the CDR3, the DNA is TGTGCCATCAGTGAGAATCCCGGGTGGGGGGAGAACACTGAAGCTTTCTTT. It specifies CAISENPGWGENTEAFF.